Below, one T cell receptor (beta chain) is given with its context. Its specificity is unknown. This sample was taken from a study of T cell responses to AZD1222 COVID-19 vaccine. At the level of the study: Investigators merged groups given second doses at roughly 4 or roughly 12 weeks.

TCRdb keeps only in-frame clones here, not all; method: immunoSEQ multiplex PCR. The sample lists around 88,000 clones, around 90% occurring once. Findings and limits, study-wide: Baseline serology detected seropositivity in only a handful of AZD1222 recipients. The donor cohort was predominantly white British with a female majority, and clonal diversity may have been underestimated. Nearly half of spike-specific TCRs reportedly target unmutated variant regions.

The sequencing used peripheral blood, collected on day 0 of AZD1222 vaccination. The TCR comes from an adult in good health.

In DNA form, the CDR3 reads TGTGCCAGCAGTTTAAACAGCAGGGTAGGGGCCTTTTACGAGCAGTACTTC. It codes for CASSLNSRVGAFYEQYF. This chain connects TRBV27 to TRBJ2-7, with a possible D match to TRBD1 (5 bases). This CDR3 is 17 amino acids long. Germline values: CDR1 MNHEY, CDR2 SMNVEV (reference sequence). The V end was cut by 2 bases, the J end by 4 bases, with 21 bases between.